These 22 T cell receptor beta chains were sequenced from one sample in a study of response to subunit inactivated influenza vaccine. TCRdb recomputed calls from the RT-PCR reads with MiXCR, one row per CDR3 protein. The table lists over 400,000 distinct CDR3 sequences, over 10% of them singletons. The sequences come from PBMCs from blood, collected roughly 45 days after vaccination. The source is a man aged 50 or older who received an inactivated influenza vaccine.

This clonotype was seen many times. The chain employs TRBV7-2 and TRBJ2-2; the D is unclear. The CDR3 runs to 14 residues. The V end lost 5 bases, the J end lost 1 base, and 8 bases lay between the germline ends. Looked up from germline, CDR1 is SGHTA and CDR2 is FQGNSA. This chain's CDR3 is CASSTTVNTGELFF. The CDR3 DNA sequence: TGTGCCAGCAGCACGACTGTGAACACCGGGGAGCTGTTTTTT.

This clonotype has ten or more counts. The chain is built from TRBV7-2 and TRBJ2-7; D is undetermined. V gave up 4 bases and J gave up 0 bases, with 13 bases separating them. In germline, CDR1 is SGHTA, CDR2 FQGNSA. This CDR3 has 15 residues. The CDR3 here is CASSSERGPSYEQYF. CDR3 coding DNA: TGTGCCAGCAGCTCCGAGAGAGGTCCCTCCTACGAGCAGTACTTC. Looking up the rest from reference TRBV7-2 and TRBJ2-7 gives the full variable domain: GAGVSQSPSNKVTEKGKDVELRCDPISGHTALYWYRQSLGQGLEFLIYFQGNSAPDKSGLPSDRFSAERTGGSVSTLTIQRTQQEDSAVYLCASSSERGPSYEQYFGPGTRLTVT.

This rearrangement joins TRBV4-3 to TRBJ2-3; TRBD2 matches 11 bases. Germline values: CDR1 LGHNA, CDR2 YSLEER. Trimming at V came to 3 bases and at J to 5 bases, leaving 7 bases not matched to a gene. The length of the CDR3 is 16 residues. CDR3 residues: CASSHLLAGGGDTQYF. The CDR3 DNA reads TGCGCCAGCAGCCACCTCCTAGCGGGAGGAGGAGATACGCAGTATTTT.

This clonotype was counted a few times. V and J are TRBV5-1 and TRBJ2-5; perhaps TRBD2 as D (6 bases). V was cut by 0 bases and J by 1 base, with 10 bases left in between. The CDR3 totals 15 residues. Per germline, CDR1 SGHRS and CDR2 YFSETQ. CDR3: CASSLGASVQETQYF. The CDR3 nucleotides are TGCGCCAGCAGCTTGGGGGCTAGCGTCCAAGAGACCCAGTACTTC.

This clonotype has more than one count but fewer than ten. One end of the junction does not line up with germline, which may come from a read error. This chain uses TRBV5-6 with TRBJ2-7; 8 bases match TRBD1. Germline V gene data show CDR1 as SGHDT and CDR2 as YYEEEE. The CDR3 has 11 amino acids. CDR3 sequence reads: CASSSPGQENF. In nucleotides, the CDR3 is TGTGCCAGCAGCTCTCCGGGACAGGAGAACTTC.

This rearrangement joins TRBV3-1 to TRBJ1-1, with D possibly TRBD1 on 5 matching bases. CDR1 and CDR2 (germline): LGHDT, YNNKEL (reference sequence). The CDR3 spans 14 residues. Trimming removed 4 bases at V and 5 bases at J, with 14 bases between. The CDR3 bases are TGTGCCAGCAGCCTCTTTGGGGGTGGAACTGAAGCTTTCTTT. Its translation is CASSLFGGGTEAFF.

The CDR3 loop reads CASSPWTSGRQETQYF. As DNA, the CDR3 is TGTGCCAGCAGTCCCTGGACTAGCGGCAGGCAAGAGACCCAGTACTTC. The chain combines TRBV28 with TRBJ2-5; 10 nucleotides agree with TRBD2. Trimming removed 5 bases from V and 2 bases from J; junction bases left unmatched: 8. Germline CDR1 is MDHEN and CDR2 is SYDVKM. The CDR3 consists of 16 residues.

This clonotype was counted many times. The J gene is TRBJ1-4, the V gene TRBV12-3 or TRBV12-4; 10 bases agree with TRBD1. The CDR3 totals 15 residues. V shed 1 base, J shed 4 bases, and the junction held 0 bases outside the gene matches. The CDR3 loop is CASSLGTGGNEKLFF. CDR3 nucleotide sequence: TGTGCCAGCAGTTTAGGGACAGGGGGTAATGAAAAACTGTTTTTT.

The CDR3 region has the DNA TGTGCCAGCAGTGAATCGGTCCAAGAGACCCAGTACTTC. Protein product: CASSESVQETQYF. The chain has TRBV2 and TRBJ2-5; the D is unclear. The CDR3 has 13 amino acids. The germline V gene has CDR1 SNHLY and CDR2 FYNNEI. V dropped 2 bases and J dropped 1 base, with 5 bases sitting between them.

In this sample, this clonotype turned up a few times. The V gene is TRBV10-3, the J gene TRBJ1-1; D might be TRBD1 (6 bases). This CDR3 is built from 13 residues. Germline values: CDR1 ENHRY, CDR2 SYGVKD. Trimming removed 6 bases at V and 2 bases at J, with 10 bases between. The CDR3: CAIRGTPNTEAFF. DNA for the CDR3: TGTGCCATCAGGGGGACACCTAACACTGAAGCTTTCTTT.

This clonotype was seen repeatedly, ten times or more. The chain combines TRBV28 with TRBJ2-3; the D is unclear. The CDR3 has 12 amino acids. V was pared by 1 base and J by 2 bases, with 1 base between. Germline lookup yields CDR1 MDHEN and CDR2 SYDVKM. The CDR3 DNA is TGTGCCAGCAGTTTATTCACAGATACGCAGTATTTT. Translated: CASSLFTDTQYF.

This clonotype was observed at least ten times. The CDR3 spells CASSAGLAEDNEQFF. In nucleotides, the CDR3 is TGCGCCAGCAGCGCGGGACTAGCGGAGGACAATGAGCAGTTCTTC. The chain joins TRBV5-1 to TRBJ2-1, with 11 positions matching TRBD2. The CDR3 is made up of 15 amino acids. V gave up 4 bases and J gave up 5 bases; unmatched junction bases: 5. Germline lookup yields CDR1 SGHRS and CDR2 YFSETQ. Together with reference TRBV5-1 and TRBJ2-1, the CDR3 gives the full variable domain: KAGVTQTPRYLIKTRGQQVTLSCSPISGHRSVSWYQQTPGQGLQFLFEYFSETQRNKGNFPGRFSGRQFSNSRSEMNVSTLELGDSALYLCASSAGLAEDNEQFFGPGTRLTVL.

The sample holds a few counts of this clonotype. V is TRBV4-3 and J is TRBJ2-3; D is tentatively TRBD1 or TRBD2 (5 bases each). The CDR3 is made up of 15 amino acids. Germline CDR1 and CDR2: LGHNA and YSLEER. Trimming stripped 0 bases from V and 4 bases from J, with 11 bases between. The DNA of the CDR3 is TGCGCCAGCAGCCAAGATGGGGGTTGGGCAGATACGCAGTATTTT. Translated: CASSQDGGWADTQYF.

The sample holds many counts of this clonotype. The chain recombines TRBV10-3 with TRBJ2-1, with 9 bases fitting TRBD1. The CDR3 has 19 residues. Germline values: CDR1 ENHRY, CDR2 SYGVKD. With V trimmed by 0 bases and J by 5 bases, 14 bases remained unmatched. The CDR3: CAISESIILAGQGHNEQFF. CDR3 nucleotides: TGTGCCATCAGTGAGTCGATAATTCTTGCGGGACAGGGCCACAATGAGCAGTTCTTC.

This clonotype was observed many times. CDR3 in DNA: TGTGCCAGCAGCGTAGGGAGGGGGAACTATGGCTACACCTTC. This codes for CASSVGRGNYGYTF. The chain recombines TRBV9 with TRBJ1-2, with a possible D match to TRBD1 (6 bases). The ends were cut back, 0 bases at V and 2 bases at J, with 8 bases in the middle. The CDR3 runs to 14 residues. Germline lookup yields CDR1 SGDLS and CDR2 YYNGEE.

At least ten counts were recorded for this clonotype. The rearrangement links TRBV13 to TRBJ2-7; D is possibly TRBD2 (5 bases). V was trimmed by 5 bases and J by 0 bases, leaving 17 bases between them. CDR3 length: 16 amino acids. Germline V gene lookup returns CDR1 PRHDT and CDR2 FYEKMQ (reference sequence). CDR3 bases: TGTGCCAGCAGCAACCAAAGCGGATTCGTCTCCTACGAGCAGTACTTC. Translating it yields CASSNQSGFVSYEQYF. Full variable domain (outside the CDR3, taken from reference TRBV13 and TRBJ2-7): AAGVIQSPRHLIKEKRETATLKCYPIPRHDTVYWYQQGPGQDPQFLISFYEKMQSDKGSIPDRFSAQQFSDYHSELNMSSLELGDSALYFCASSNQSGFVSYEQYFGPGTRLTVT.

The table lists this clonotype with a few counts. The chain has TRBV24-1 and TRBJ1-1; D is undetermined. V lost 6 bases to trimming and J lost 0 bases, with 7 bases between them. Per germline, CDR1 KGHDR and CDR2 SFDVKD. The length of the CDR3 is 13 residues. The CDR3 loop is CATSTGLNTEAFF. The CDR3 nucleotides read TGTGCCACCAGTACCGGGCTGAACACTGAAGCTTTCTTT.

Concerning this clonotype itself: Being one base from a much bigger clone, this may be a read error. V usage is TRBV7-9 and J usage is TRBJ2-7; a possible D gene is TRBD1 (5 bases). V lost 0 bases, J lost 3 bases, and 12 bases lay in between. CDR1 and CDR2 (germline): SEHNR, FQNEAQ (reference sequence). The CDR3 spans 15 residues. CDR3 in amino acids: CASSLALTGLYEQYF. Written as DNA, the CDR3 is TGTGCCAGCAGCTTAGCGCTAACAGGTCTCTACGAGCAGTACTTC.

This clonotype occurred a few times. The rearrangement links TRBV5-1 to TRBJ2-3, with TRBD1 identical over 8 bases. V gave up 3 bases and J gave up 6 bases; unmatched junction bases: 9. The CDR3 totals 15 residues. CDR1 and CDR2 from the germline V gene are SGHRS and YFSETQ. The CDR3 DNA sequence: TGCGCCAGCAGCTCCGATGGACAGGGATGGGATACGCAGTATTTT. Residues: CASSSDGQGWDTQYF.

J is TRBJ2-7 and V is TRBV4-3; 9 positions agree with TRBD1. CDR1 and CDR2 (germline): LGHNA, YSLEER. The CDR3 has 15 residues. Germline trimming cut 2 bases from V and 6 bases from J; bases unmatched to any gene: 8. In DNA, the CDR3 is TGCGCCAGCAGCCAATTGGGACAGGGTGTGGGCGAGCAGTACTTC. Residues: CASSQLGQGVGEQYF.

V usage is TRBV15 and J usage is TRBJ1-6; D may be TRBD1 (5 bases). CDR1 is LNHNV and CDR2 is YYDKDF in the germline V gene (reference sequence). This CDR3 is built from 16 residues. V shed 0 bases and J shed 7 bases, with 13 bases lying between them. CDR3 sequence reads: CATSRDPQGANSPLHF. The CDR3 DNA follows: TGTGCCACCAGCAGAGATCCCCAGGGTGCGAATTCACCCCTCCACTTT.

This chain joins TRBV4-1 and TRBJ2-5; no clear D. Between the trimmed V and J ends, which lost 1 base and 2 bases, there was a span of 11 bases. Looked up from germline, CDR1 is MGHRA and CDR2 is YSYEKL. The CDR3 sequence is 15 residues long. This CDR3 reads CASSQGGFQQETQYF. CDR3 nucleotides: TGCGCCAGCAGCCAAGGAGGATTTCAGCAAGAGACCCAGTACTTC.